The 25 T cell receptor beta chains below come from one sample, sequenced in a study of blood T cell repertoires in COVID-19. The protocol was immunoSEQ multiplex PCR, while the TCRdb copy is restricted to in-frame clones and leaves out a portion. The sample includes 150,000 to 200,000 clones, about 91% of them seen just once. Source material: PBMCs or T cells enriched from blood (not recorded which). Receptor source: a woman in her late teens or twenties who had recovered from COVID-19.

This clone was counted a single time. The chain has TRBV4-2 and TRBJ2-5; 8 nucleotides match TRBD2. Germline lookup yields CDR1 LGHNA and CDR2 YNFKEQ. CDR3 length: 16 amino acids. The junction had 8 bases not matched to a gene; V was cut back by 0 bases and J by 5 bases. The CDR3 loop reads CASSQEVTGGRETQYF. CDR3 sequence (DNA): TGTGCCAGCAGCCAAGAAGTAACGGGAGGGCGGGAGACCCAGTACTTC.

The chain employs TRBV4-2 and TRBJ2-1; D gene uncertain. The CDR3 consists of 13 residues. V was cut by 0 bases and J by 10 bases, with 10 bases left in between. Germline V gene data show CDR1 as LGHNA and CDR2 as YNFKEQ. CDR3 nucleotide sequence: TGTGCCAGCAGCCAAGATCGGCAAGCGGAGCAGTTCTTC. The encoded protein is CASSQDRQAEQFF.

J is TRBJ1-1 and V is TRBV2; 7 bases fit TRBD1. Germline V gene data show CDR1 as SNHLY and CDR2 as FYNNEI. The V gene end was trimmed by 8 bases and the J gene end by 1 base; junction bases not matched to a gene: 4. The CDR3 contains 13 residues. Here the CDR3 reads CASRQGWNTEAFF. The CDR3 DNA is TGTGCCAGCCGACAGGGATGGAACACTGAAGCTTTCTTT.

This clone was counted a single time. V gene TRBV21-1 combines with J gene TRBJ1-1; TRBD1 reflects the table's D call only, with no check against the DNA. TRBV21-1 has pseudogene status. The CDR3 length is 20 residues. CDR3 in DNA: TGTGCCAGCAGCAAAGGAGCCGGATACGGGACAGCTGGCATGAACACTGAAGCTTTCTTT. Translation gives CASSKGAGYGTAGMNTEAFF.

Written as DNA, the CDR3 is TGTGCCAGCAGCAATCCCCGGGGGACTAGCTCGGATGAGCAGTTCTTC. Translated: CASSNPRGTSSDEQFF. This rearrangement joins TRBV21-1 to TRBJ2-1; TRBD2, as called in the table, went unchecked against the DNA. TRBV21-1 is recorded as a pseudogene. This CDR3 contains 16 residues.

This clone was detected once. This chain connects TRBV2 to TRBJ1-1, with no clear D. The germline CDR1 and CDR2 sequences are SNHLY and FYNNEI. Trimming left V 4 bases short and J 11 bases short, with 17 bases between. This CDR3 has 13 amino acids. The CDR3 loop reads CASSGAGPPGAFF. The DNA for the CDR3 is TGTGCCAGCAGTGGGGCCGGGCCCCCGGGGGCTTTCTTT.

The rearrangement joins TRBV6-6 to TRBJ1-5; D possibly corresponds to TRBD1 (5 bases). The CDR3 has 13 amino acids. The germline V and J ends were trimmed by 11 bases and 0 bases, with 11 bases remaining between them. Germline CDR1 MNHNY, CDR2 SVGAGI (reference sequence). CDR3 region: CAGARDSNQPQHF. The CDR3 DNA reads TGTGCCGGGGCACGAGATAGCAATCAGCCCCAGCATTTT.

Here the CDR3 reads CASPGNTGELFF. The CDR3 coding sequence is TGTGCCAGCCCCGGGAACACCGGGGAGCTGTTTTTT. The rearrangement links TRBV2 to TRBJ2-2, with D uncertain. Deletions cut 8 bases from V and 1 base from J, with 5 bases between. Per the germline V gene, CDR1 is SNHLY and CDR2 is FYNNEI. The CDR3 length is 12 residues.

The chain is built from TRBV7-2 and TRBJ1-6, with D uncertain. The CDR3 covers 15 residues. Trimming took 5 bases from V and 5 from J, leaving 13 bases between them. Germline CDR1 SGHTA, CDR2 FQGNSA. CDR3 sequence: CASSPTGVDNSPLHF. The CDR3 coding sequence is TGTGCCAGCAGCCCAACCGGGGTAGATAATTCACCCCTCCACTTT.

The genes are TRBV5-4 and TRBJ2-1, with D perhaps matching TRBD2 (5 bases). Germline CDR1 and CDR2: SGHNT and YYREEE (reference sequence). CDR3 length: 14 residues. V was clipped by 4 bases and J by 10 bases, with 18 bases between them. The DNA of the CDR3 is TGTGCCAGCAGCCCCCCTCGCATCCCGGGAGAGCAGTTCTTC. Translated: CASSPPRIPGEQFF.

The V and J genes are TRBV2 and TRBJ2-7; 7 positions match TRBD2. V dropped 7 bases and J dropped 3; count of bases not matched to a gene: 3. The germline V gene has CDR1 SNHLY and CDR2 FYNNEI. The CDR3 extends over 12 amino acids. CDR3 DNA sequence: TGTGCCAGCACCGGGACTATCTACGAGCAGTACTTC. This gives the protein CASTGTIYEQYF.

The chain employs TRBV18 and TRBJ1-1, with TRBD1 matching 9 bases. This CDR3 spans 16 amino acids. Trimming removed 6 bases from V and 0 bases from J; junction bases left unmatched: 8. Germline assignment: CDR1 KGHSH and CDR2 LQKENI. The CDR3 sequence is CASSLQGASMNTEAFF. For the CDR3, the DNA is TGTGCCAGCTCCCTACAGGGGGCCAGCATGAACACTGAAGCTTTCTTT.

The V and J genes are TRBV7-3 and TRBJ2-3; TRBD2 aligns across 8 bases. The ends lost 2 bases at V and 2 bases at J; junction bases unmatched: 6. The CDR3 length is 16 residues. CDR1 is SGHTA, CDR2 FQGTGA, per germline. For the CDR3, the DNA is TGTGCCAGCAGCTTAGAAGGAGCGGGAGACACAGATACGCAGTATTTT. Encoded protein: CASSLEGAGDTDTQYF.

The chain couples TRBV28 to TRBJ1-5, with a possible D match to TRBD1 (6 bases). The V end lost 5 bases, the J end lost 4 bases, and 9 bases lay between the germline ends. CDR1 MDHEN and CDR2 SYDVKM come from the germline V gene. The CDR3 length is 13 residues. CDR3 protein: CASSPDSNQPQHF. DNA of the CDR3: TGTGCCAGCAGTCCGGACAGTAATCAGCCCCAGCATTTT.

This clone was seen more than once but under ten times. V and J are TRBV28 and TRBJ2-7, with a weak D call TRBD2 (5 bases). The CDR3 contains 16 residues. Germline V gene data show CDR1 as MDHEN and CDR2 as SYDVKM. Trimming shortened V by 3 bases and J by 2 bases, and 17 bases separated the two germline ends. In DNA, the CDR3 is TGTGCCAGCAGTTTGGTCGGACTCGGGAATACCTACGAGCAGTACTTC. Protein sequence: CASSLVGLGNTYEQYF.

This chain joins TRBV19 and TRBJ2-7; D is unresolved. CDR3 size: 14 residues. The V end was cut by 4 bases, the J end by 7 bases, with 17 bases between. Germline loops: CDR1 LNHDA, CDR2 SQIVND (reference sequence). The CDR3 DNA follows: TGTGCCAGTAGTAATCTAGGCCCCCAGAGGGAGCAGTACTTC. It translates to CASSNLGPQREQYF.

This clone was seen a single time. V gene TRBV28 combines with J gene TRBJ1-1; 9 bases are a match to TRBD1. Trimming took 8 bases from V and 4 from J; bases not matched to a gene: 11. Looked up from germline, CDR1 is MDHEN and CDR2 is SYDVKM. The length of the CDR3 is 15 residues. The CDR3 is CASSYTGGKFTEAFF. The CDR3 nucleotides read TGTGCCAGCTCTTACACAGGGGGCAAATTCACTGAAGCTTTCTTT.

The rearrangement links TRBV30 to TRBJ2-1; TRBD1 aligns across 7 bases. The germline V gene encodes CDR1 GTSNPN and CDR2 SVGIG (reference sequence). The CDR3 covers 12 residues. The V segment lost 0 bases and the J segment 12 bases; nucleotides outside the gene matches: 5. The CDR3 region is CAWSVGTVGQFF. The CDR3 DNA follows: TGTGCCTGGAGTGTGGGGACAGTTGGGCAGTTCTTC.

J is TRBJ2-2 and V is TRBV27; TRBD1 is a possible D gene (5 bases). The length of the CDR3 is 17 residues. The V gene's germline CDR1 is MNHEY and CDR2 SMNVEV (reference sequence). Trimming removed 5 bases from V and 0 bases from J, with 16 bases in between. The DNA of the CDR3 is TGTGCCAGCAGTGTTTACCCAGGGAAATCGAACACCGGGGAGCTGTTTTTT. This sequence encodes CASSVYPGKSNTGELFF.

The V and J genes are TRBV7-6 and TRBJ1-3; TRBD1 is a possible D gene (5 bases). The germline V gene has CDR1 SGHVS and CDR2 FNYEAQ. CDR3 size: 16 residues. V was clipped by 1 base and J by 2 bases, with 12 bases between them. CDR3 protein: CASSLVARATGNTIYF. The CDR3 bases are TGTGCCAGCAGCTTAGTGGCCAGGGCAACTGGAAACACCATATATTTT.

CDR3 protein: CASGNRAYGYTF. The CDR3 region has the DNA TGTGCCAGCGGAAACAGGGCCTATGGCTACACCTTC. The chain has TRBV7-9 and TRBJ1-2; tentatively, D is TRBD1 (6 bases). From germline, CDR1 is SEHNR and CDR2 FQNEAQ (reference sequence). The V end was cut by 8 bases, the J end by 4 bases, with 11 bases between. The CDR3 covers 12 residues.

The chain has TRBV28 and TRBJ2-7, with D maybe TRBD1 (6 bases). CDR1 is MDHEN, CDR2 SYDVKM, per germline. The CDR3 consists of 12 residues. The V end lost 4 bases, the J end lost 6 bases, and 10 bases lay between the germline ends. The DNA of the CDR3 is TGTGCCAGCAGTTCAGGGGACGGCGAGCAGTACTTC. It translates to CASSSGDGEQYF.

The rearrangement joins TRBV11-2 to TRBJ2-1, with a tentative D call TRBD2 (6 bases). Germline V CDR1 and CDR2: SGHAT, FQNNGV. V dropped 4 bases and J dropped 7 bases, with 20 bases sitting between them. The length of the CDR3 is 16 residues. This CDR3 reads CASSSLAFLSGNEQFF. The CDR3 DNA sequence: TGTGCCAGCAGCTCCCTAGCGTTCCTCTCGGGGAATGAGCAGTTCTTC.

The chain recombines TRBV29-1 with TRBJ2-6, with a weak D call TRBD1 (5 bases). V lost 0 bases, J lost 0 bases, and 12 bases lay in between. Germline V lookup: CDR1 SQVTM, CDR2 ANQGSEA. The CDR3 runs 17 residues. The CDR3: CSVEEKKGYSGANVLTF. CDR3 coding DNA: TGCAGCGTTGAAGAGAAGAAGGGGTACTCTGGGGCCAACGTCCTGACTTTC.

The rearrangement uses TRBV2 and TRBJ1-1; D is uncertain. V was trimmed by 0 bases and J by 4 bases, leaving 6 bases between them. The CDR3 is 13 residues long. Germline V CDR1 and CDR2: SNHLY, FYNNEI. The CDR3 loop is CASSEAEVTEAFF. CDR3 nucleotide sequence: TGTGCCAGCAGTGAAGCGGAGGTCACTGAAGCTTTCTTT. Filled out from reference TRBV2 and TRBJ1-1, the complete variable domain reads EPEVTQTPSHQVTQMGQEVILRCVPISNHLYFYWYRQILGQKVEFLVSFYNNEISEKSEIFDDQFSVERPDGSNFTLKIRSTKLEDSAMYFCASSEAEVTEAFFGQGTRLTVV.